This entry concerns a single T cell receptor (beta chain). Its target is not known. Sorted-subset replicate PCRs used roughly 210 ng of genomic DNA. This amount corresponded to approximately 30,000 T cell genomes. Generated by immunoSEQ multiplex PCR, the TCRdb table keeps only in-frame clones and is missing some. The profile shows 2 million to 2.5 million clones, around 95% of them singletons. This entry is derived from a study of shared clonotypes between healthy human individuals. Study observations and caveats: Depth was large, yet rarefaction showed that sorted-subset sequencing was incomplete. Generally, naive subsets (rather than memory subsets) showed larger estimated richness. Expectations were that clonotype sharing among donors would be affected by sequencing depth.

The receptor was derived from a man younger than 35 in good health. The specimen was naive CD4+ T cells sorted from blood. Subset: CD45RA+ positively selected.

CDR3 residues: CASSFSAGSNEKLFF. For the CDR3, the DNA is TGTGCCAGCAGCTTTTCGGCAGGTTCTAATGAAAAACTGTTTTTT. The chain links TRBV7-2 to TRBJ1-4; D gene unclear. The CDR3 contains 15 residues. Per germline, CDR1 SGHTA and CDR2 FQGNSA. V gave up 3 bases and J gave up 3 bases, with 11 bases separating them.